These 13 T cell receptor beta chains were sequenced from one sample in a study of blood T cell repertoires in COVID-19. Generated by immunoSEQ multiplex PCR, the TCRdb table keeps only in-frame clones and is missing some. The sample contains about 73,000 clones, approximately 88% of which appear only once. Sequences were obtained from peripheral blood. Receptors originate from an elderly man with active or convalescent COVID-19.

The J gene is TRBJ2-7, the V gene TRBV6-1; D remains ambiguous. Germline CDR1 is MNHNS and CDR2 is SASEGT. The CDR3 consists of 13 residues. V gave up 3 bases and J gave up 3 bases, with 9 bases separating them. The CDR3 DNA sequence: TGTGCCAGCAGTGATCTTGAACTCTACGAGCAGTACTTC. It codes for CASSDLELYEQYF.

The V gene is TRBV7-9, the J gene TRBJ2-1, with 16 bases fitting TRBD2. CDR3 length: 19 amino acids. Per germline, CDR1 SEHNR and CDR2 FQNEAQ (reference sequence). Trimming removed 4 bases from V and 2 bases from J; junction bases left unmatched: 8. The CDR3 DNA follows: TGTGCCAGCAGCTCCCTCGGGACTAGCGGGAGGGATCCCTACAATGAGCAGTTCTTC. It is translated as CASSSLGTSGRDPYNEQFF.

The rearrangement links TRBV19 to TRBJ1-5; 8 bases agree with TRBD1. The V gene end was trimmed by 3 bases and the J gene end by 5 bases; junction bases not matched to a gene: 6. The germline CDR1 and CDR2 sequences are LNHDA and SQIVND (reference sequence). The CDR3 spans 15 residues. In nucleotides, the CDR3 is TGTGCCAGTAGTATGGCCCAGGGGGCTTATCAGCCCCAGCATTTT. Its protein product is CASSMAQGAYQPQHF.

V and J are TRBV24-1 and TRBJ1-2; TRBD1 matches 8 bases. Germline assignment: CDR1 KGHDR and CDR2 SFDVKD. This CDR3 comprises 12 residues. V gave up 6 bases and J gave up 6 bases; unmatched junction bases: 2. The CDR3 loop reads CATSQGADGYTF. In nucleotides, the CDR3 is TGTGCCACCAGTCAGGGGGCTGATGGCTACACCTTC.

The chain uses TRBV28 and TRBJ1-1; D not resolved. CDR1 is MDHEN, CDR2 SYDVKM, per germline. The CDR3 loop spans 11 amino acids. The ends were cut back, 5 bases at V and 5 bases at J, with 6 bases in the middle. This chain's CDR3 is CASSPRTEAFF. CDR3 coding DNA: TGTGCCAGCAGTCCCCGGACTGAAGCTTTCTTT.

The chain uses TRBV5-1 and TRBJ2-5; 9 bases align to TRBD1. The CDR3 extends over 14 amino acids. Unmatched junction bases numbered 2, after V lost 4 bases and J lost 1 base. CDR1 is SGHRS and CDR2 is YFSETQ in the germline V gene. The DNA of the CDR3 is TGCGCCAGCAGCCCGGGACAGGGCCAAGAGACCCAGTACTTC. Its protein is CASSPGQGQETQYF.

The chain couples TRBV7-9 to TRBJ2-1; 11 bases map to TRBD2. The V segment lost 5 bases and the J segment 14 bases; nucleotides outside the gene matches: 8. The CDR3 spans 13 residues. The V gene's germline CDR1 is SEHNR and CDR2 FQNEAQ (reference sequence). The CDR3, as DNA: TGTGCCAGCAGCAGACTAGCGGGAACGGAAAAGTTCTTC. This translates into CASSRLAGTEKFF.

The CDR3: CASSSVTGAQPQHF. In nucleotides, the CDR3 is TGTGCCAGCAGTTCAGTAACAGGGGCTCAGCCCCAGCATTTT. The rearrangement links TRBV27 to TRBJ1-5; 7 positions match TRBD1. Germline values: CDR1 MNHEY, CDR2 SMNVEV (reference sequence). Trimming took 4 bases from V and 6 from J; bases not matched to a gene: 6. This CDR3 comprises 14 residues.

The chain uses TRBV12-5 and TRBJ1-5, with 7 bases matching TRBD1. The CDR3 covers 15 residues. Germline trimming cut 3 bases from V and 2 bases from J; bases unmatched to any gene: 4. Germline V gene sequence: CDR1 LGHNT, CDR2 FRNRAP. CDR3 protein: CASGFTGEGNQPQHF. CDR3 nucleotides: TGTGCTAGTGGTTTCACAGGGGAAGGCAATCAGCCCCAGCATTTT.

The V call is TRBV11-3, the J call TRBJ2-7; 8 nucleotides align to TRBD1. CDR1 is SGHNT and CDR2 is YENEEA in the germline V gene. J was trimmed by 1 base and V by 5 bases; bases with no gene match: 1. The CDR3 is 13 amino acids. The CDR3 bases are TGTGCCAGCAGCCGGGACAGGTCCTACGAGCAGTACTTC. Amino acids: CASSRDRSYEQYF.

This chain uses TRBV6-2 or TRBV6-3 with TRBJ2-7, with 9 bases fitting TRBD1. Trimming at V came to 4 bases and at J to 6 bases, leaving 1 base not matched to a gene. From germline, CDR1 is MNHEY and CDR2 SVGEGT. The CDR3 spans 12 residues. CDR3: CASSWGQGEQYF. DNA for the CDR3: TGTGCCAGCAGTTGGGGACAGGGCGAGCAGTACTTC.

CDR3 nucleotide sequence: TGTGCCAGCTCACGCCTACAGGGAGTGAACACTGAAGCTTTCTTT. The encoded protein is CASSRLQGVNTEAFF. V is TRBV18 and J is TRBJ1-1, with a tentative D call TRBD1 (6 bases). Germline loops: CDR1 KGHSH, CDR2 LQKENI. Trimming cost V 4 bases and J 0 bases, with 12 bases left between them. The CDR3 is 15 amino acids.

The V and J genes are TRBV25-1 and TRBJ2-5, with D hard to call. This CDR3 region has 15 residues. The germline V gene has CDR1 MGHDK and CDR2 SYGVNS. The V gene lost 1 base and the J gene lost 1 base, with 10 bases spanning the gap. Here the CDR3 reads CASSESGLTQETQYF. Written as DNA, the CDR3 is TGTGCCAGCAGTGAATCTGGCCTCACCCAAGAGACCCAGTACTTC.